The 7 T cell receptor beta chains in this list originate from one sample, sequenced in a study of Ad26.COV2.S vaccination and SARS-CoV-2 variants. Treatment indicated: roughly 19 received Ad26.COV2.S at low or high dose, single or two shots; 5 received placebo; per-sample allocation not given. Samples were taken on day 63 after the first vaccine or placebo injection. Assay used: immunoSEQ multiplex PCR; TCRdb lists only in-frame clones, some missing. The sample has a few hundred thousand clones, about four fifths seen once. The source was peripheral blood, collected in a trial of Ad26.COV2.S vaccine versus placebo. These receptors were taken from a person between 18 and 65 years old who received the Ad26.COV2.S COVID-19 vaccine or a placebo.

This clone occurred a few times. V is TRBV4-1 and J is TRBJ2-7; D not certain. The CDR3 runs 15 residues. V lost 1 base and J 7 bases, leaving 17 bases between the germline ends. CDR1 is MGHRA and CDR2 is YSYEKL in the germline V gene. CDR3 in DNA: TGCGCCAGCAGCCAAGGATTCGGAGATTCGATAGAGCAGTACTTC. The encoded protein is CASSQGFGDSIEQYF.

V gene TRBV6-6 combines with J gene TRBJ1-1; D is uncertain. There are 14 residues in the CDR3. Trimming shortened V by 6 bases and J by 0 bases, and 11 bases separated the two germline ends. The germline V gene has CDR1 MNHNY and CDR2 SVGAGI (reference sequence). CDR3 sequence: CASRRTELNTEAFF. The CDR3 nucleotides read TGTGCCAGCAGACGGACTGAGCTGAACACTGAAGCTTTCTTT.

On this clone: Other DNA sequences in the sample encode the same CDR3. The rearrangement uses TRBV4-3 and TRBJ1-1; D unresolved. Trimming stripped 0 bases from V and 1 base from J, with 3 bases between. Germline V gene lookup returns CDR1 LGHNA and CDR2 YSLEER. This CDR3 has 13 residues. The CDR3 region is CASSQDRNTEAFF. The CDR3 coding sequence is TGCGCCAGCAGCCAAGATAGGAACACTGAAGCTTTCTTT.

CDR3 residues: CASMGGLSYEQYF. The CDR3 nucleotides are TGTGCCAGCATGGGTGGACTCTCCTACGAGCAGTACTTC. The V gene is TRBV2, the J gene TRBJ2-7, with D possibly TRBD2 on 5 matching bases. Germline CDR1 is SNHLY and CDR2 is FYNNEI. V gave up 7 bases and J gave up 0 bases, with 10 bases separating them. The CDR3 runs to 13 residues.

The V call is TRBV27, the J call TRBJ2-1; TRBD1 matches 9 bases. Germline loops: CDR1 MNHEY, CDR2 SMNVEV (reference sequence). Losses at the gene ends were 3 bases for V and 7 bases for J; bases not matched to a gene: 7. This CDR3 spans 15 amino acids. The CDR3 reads CASSLYDRGINEQFF. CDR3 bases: TGTGCCAGCAGTTTGTACGACAGGGGGATAAATGAGCAGTTCTTC.

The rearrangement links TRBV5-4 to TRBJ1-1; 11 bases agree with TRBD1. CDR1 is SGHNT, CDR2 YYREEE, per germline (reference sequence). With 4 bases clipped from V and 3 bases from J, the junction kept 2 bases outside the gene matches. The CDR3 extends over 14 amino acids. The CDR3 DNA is TGTGCCAGCAGCGGGGGACAGGGGGACACTGAAGCTTTCTTT. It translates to CASSGGQGDTEAFF.

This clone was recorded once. The CDR3 DNA reads TGTGCCAGCAGCTTAGCGCTCAGTTACACAGATACGCAGTATTTT. Protein product: CASSLALSYTDTQYF. The gene calls are TRBV7-8 and TRBJ2-3, with no clear D. The germline V gene encodes CDR1 SGHVS and CDR2 FQNEAQ. Deletions cut 0 bases from V and 2 bases from J, with 9 bases between. The CDR3 contains 15 residues.